In this sample, the clone carrying this T cell receptor beta chain turned up many times. Its matching antigen is unknown. TCR beta CDR3 regions were amplified from RNA transcripts. The study used the HTBI primer set for a first-round RT-PCR of the TCR CDR3. MiXCR, applied by TCRdb to the multiplex PCR reads, yields one record per CDR3 protein. The table has a few hundred thousand distinct CDR3 sequences, over 10% seen once. This specimen belongs to a study of T cells in Graves' hyperthyroidism and ophthalmopathy. General study findings and limits: Among clonotypes expanded in thyroid above 0.001, most were also found in blood.

Lactation, pregnancy, other autoimmune disease or uncontrolled infection led to exclusion of patients. In making diagnoses, clinical symptoms, serum thyroxine and TRAb, thyroid ultrasound and orbital computed tomography were all used. Out of over 9 ml of fresh peripheral blood came the PBMCs. The CDR3 has 14 amino acids. V was cut by 0 bases and J by 7 bases, with 12 bases left in between. Germline V gene data show CDR1 as KGHSH and CDR2 as LQKENI. The TCR was taken from a woman between 18 and 30 years old with Graves' hyperthyroidism. The sequencing input was blood. V usage is TRBV18 and J usage is TRBJ1-1; D not certain. The CDR3 region has the DNA TGTGCCAGCTCACCACCAGCGGGCCCCTTTGAAGCTTTCTTT. Translating it yields CASSPPAGPFEAFF. The variable domain in full, completed from reference TRBV18 and TRBJ1-1, reads NAGVMQNPRHLVRRRGQEARLRCSPMKGHSHVYWYRQLPEEGLKFMVYLQKENIIDESGMPKERFSAEFPKEGPSILRIQQVVRGDSAAYFCASSPPAGPFEAFFGQGTRLTVV.